The T cell receptor (beta chain) under discussion was sequenced for a study of CD8+ T cells in alopecia areata. At the level of the study: Oral tofacitinib (5 to 10 mg twice daily) was administered to treated patients.

Isolated RNA was reverse transcribed into cDNA used as the sequencing template. Using immunoSEQ multiplex PCR, the repertoire was profiled, and TCRdb retains in-frame clones only, with some absent. The table includes about 140,000 clones, about 88% detected once. Germline V lookup: CDR1 MNHNS, CDR2 SASEGT. Trimming stripped 6 bases from V and 5 bases from J, with 14 bases between. The CDR3 is 14 amino acids. Treatment here: oral pan-JAK inhibitor, 5-10 mg twice daily. The TCR sequence derives from a human donor with alopecia areata. The specimen comprised CD8+ T cells sorted from blood, sampled at week 4, from a patient treated with tofacitinib. The chain is built from TRBV6-1 and TRBJ2-1; no clear D. The CDR3 coding sequence is TGTGCCAGCAGGGACCGGGCGGCGGACAATGAGCAGTTCTTC. It is translated as CASRDRAADNEQFF.